This record covers a single TCR beta chain. The record originates from a study of identical twins. TCRdb ran MiXCR on the 5' RACE reads and lists one entry per CDR3 protein. The sample carries 1,800,000 or so distinct CDR3 sequences, under 35% recorded once. CDR1 and CDR2 (germline): LGHNA, YNFKEQ. With V trimmed by 4 bases and J by 4 bases, 24 bases remained unmatched. The CDR3 is 20 amino acids. The sequence was collected from a newborn girl in good health. V usage is TRBV4-2 and J usage is TRBJ2-7, with TRBD2 identical over 8 bases. Sequencing was performed on cord blood. The CDR3 DNA is TGTGCCAGCAGCCCCCAAGGGGCCCTGGCGGGAGGCACTACTGGGTACGAGCAGTACTTC. Protein: CASSPQGALAGGTTGYEQYF.